This T cell receptor beta chain appears in the sequencing data of a study of CD8 T cells in Susac syndrome. The study's findings and limits: The study recognized that its TCR sequencing and HLA analysis covered a relatively small number of individuals.

The multiple sclerosis controls, all treatment-naive patients, had relapsing-remitting disease that was stable or active. Negative magnetic isolation gave CD8+ and CD4+ cells; FACS enriched CD8+ TEMRA. As regards this clonotype: Its antigen is unknown.

An amount of RNA that ranged from about 0.45 to 1 ug was reverse transcribed with random hexamers. TCRdb passed the immunoSEQ multiplex PCR reads through MiXCR, listing each CDR3 protein once. Among about 210,000 distinct CDR3 sequences, about 95% were seen once, and the ten largest hold 0.08% to 0.095%. The clonotype originates from a human donor with multiple sclerosis. The sequenced sample was CD4+ T cells from PBMCs.

The CDR3 DNA reads TGTGCCAGCAGCTTAGAGGCCTCGTCGTTCGGGCAGTACTTC. Protein: CASSLEASSFGQYF. V usage is TRBV7-8 and J usage is TRBJ2-7; D is unresolved. CDR1 and CDR2 from the germline V gene are SGHVS and FQNEAQ. This CDR3 region has 14 residues. The germline V and J ends were trimmed by 1 base and 9 bases, with 16 bases remaining between them.